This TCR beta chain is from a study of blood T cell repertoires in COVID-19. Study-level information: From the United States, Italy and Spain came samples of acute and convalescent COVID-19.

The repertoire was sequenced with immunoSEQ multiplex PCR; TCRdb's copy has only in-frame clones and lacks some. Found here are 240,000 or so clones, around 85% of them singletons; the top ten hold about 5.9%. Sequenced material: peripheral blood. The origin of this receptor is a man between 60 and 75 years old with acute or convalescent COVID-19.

DNA of the CDR3: TGTGCCAGCAGTTCAGGTGACTCCTACGAGCAGTACTTC. Its protein is CASSSGDSYEQYF. This chain connects TRBV12-3 or TRBV12-4 to TRBJ2-7; D uncertain. The length of the CDR3 is 13 residues. V lost 4 bases and J 0 bases, leaving 7 bases between the germline ends.